These 23 T cell receptor beta chains were sequenced from one sample in a study of tumor-infiltrating lymphocytes in primary liver carcinoma. Alongside blood RNA obtained from unsorted whole blood, germline DNA was also extracted. The template, roughly 550 ng total RNA, yielded TCR beta cDNA made with a constant-region primer. Library construction for TCR beta comprised three nested multiplex PCR rounds performed with slightly modified ARM-PCR. With TRBV1-TRBV30 forward primers and a C-beta reverse primer, the first two PCR rounds were run for around 10 cycles each. TCRdb analysed the multiplex PCR reads with MiXCR anew, one entry per CDR3 protein. The data hold a few hundred thousand distinct CDR3 sequences, with almost 60% observed a single time. Sequencing was done on a sample of peripheral blood. These receptors came from a woman aged 25-40 years with primary liver carcinoma and hepatitis B virus infection.

Notes on this clonotype: Just one base apart from a much larger clone, this may be a read error. The rearrangement joins TRBV29-1 to TRBJ2-3; D gene unclear. Germline CDR1 SQVTM, CDR2 ANQGSEA. The CDR3 sequence is 12 residues long. CDR3 sequence: CRVEERTDTQYF. CDR3 DNA sequence: TGCCGCGTTGAGGAAAGAACAGATACGCAGTATTTT.

Concerning this clonotype: A clone one base away is much larger, so this may be a read error. The chain joins TRBV11-2 to TRBJ2-2; 7 bases line up with TRBD1. Germline V CDR1 and CDR2: SGHAT, FQNNGV. V lost 5 bases and J lost 3; bases outside the gene matches: 9. CDR3 length: 16 residues. The CDR3 DNA follows: TGTGCCAGCAGCCCGCAGGGCGGACAGGACACCGGGGAGCTGTTTTTT. This codes for CASSPQGGQDTGELFF. Supplemented by reference TRBV11-2 and TRBJ2-2, the full variable domain reads EAGVAQSPRYKIIEKRQSVAFWCNPISGHATLYWYQQILGQGPKLLIQFQNNGVVDDSQLPKDRFSAERLKGVDSTLKIQPAKLEDSAVYLCASSPQGGQDTGELFFGEGSRLTVL.

With regard to this clonotype: With a much larger clone just one base away, this may be a read error. The chain employs TRBV4-3 and TRBJ2-3; the D is unclear. CDR1 LGHNA and CDR2 YSLEER come from the germline V gene. The CDR3 has 13 residues. The CDR3: CASSQDSPDMQYF. The CDR3 DNA reads as TGCGCCAGCAGCCAAGACAGCCCAGATATGCAGTATTTT.

The chain links TRBV10-3 to TRBJ2-7, with D perhaps matching TRBD1 or TRBD2 (5 bases each). Trimming shortened V by 7 bases and J by 4 bases, and 17 bases separated the two germline ends. Germline values: CDR1 ENHRY, CDR2 SYGVKD. The CDR3 loop spans 14 amino acids. The CDR3 here is CAINDLGPPYEQYF. CDR3 coding DNA: TGTGCCATCAATGATCTGGGACCTCCTTACGAGCAGTACTTC.

For this clonotype: A read error may account for a junction end that differs from germline. This sequence joins TRBV11-1 and TRBJ2-7; unclear D gene. The CDR3 extends over 13 amino acids. Germline V gives CDR1 SGHAT, CDR2 FQDESV (reference sequence). The CDR3 sequence is CPSSPGRPSGQYF. Written as DNA, the CDR3 is TGTCCCAGCAGCCCCGGACGGCCCTCTGGGCAGTACTTC.

With respect to this clonotype: One end of the junction is discordant with germline, which a read error may explain. The chain recombines TRBV5-4 with TRBJ2-7; TRBD1 matches 12 bases. Germline CDR1 reads SGHNT; CDR2 reads YYREEE (reference sequence). The CDR3 consists of 15 residues. In DNA, the CDR3 is TGTGCCAGCAGCCTACTGGGACAGGGGGCCTACGAGGAGTACTTC. Amino acid sequence: CASSLLGQGAYEEYF.

This clonotype came up once. Since no conserved phenylalanine or tryptophan closes the CDR3, a read error is the likely cause. The rearrangement joins TRBV12-5 to TRBJ2-1; 8 bases align to TRBD2. This CDR3 is built from 16 residues. Trimming removed 10 bases from V and 0 bases from J; junction bases left unmatched: 11. Germline CDR1 is LGHNT and CDR2 is FRNRAP. DNA of the CDR3: TGTGCTAACCTAGAAAAAAGCGGGAGCTCCTACAATGAGCAGTTCTTA. Encoded protein: CANLEKSGSSYNEQFL.

This clonotype came up a few times. The chain is built from TRBV7-9 and TRBJ2-7; TRBD2 aligns across 7 bases. Trimming cost V 5 bases and J 3 bases; bases outside gene matches: 7. Germline V lookup: CDR1 SEHNR, CDR2 FQNEAQ (reference sequence). The CDR3 extends over 14 amino acids. CDR3: CASSRTSSLYEQYF. CDR3 bases: TGTGCCAGCAGCAGGACTAGTTCTCTCTACGAGCAGTACTTC.

Comments on this clonotype: This may come from a read error, since a much larger clone is one base off. This chain connects TRBV10-3 to TRBJ2-7; D possibly corresponds to TRBD1 (6 bases). CDR1 is ENHRY and CDR2 is SYGVKD in the germline V gene. The CDR3 runs 14 residues. The CDR3 loop is CVISEGTGLDEQYF. Written as DNA, the CDR3 is TGTGTCATCAGTGAAGGAACAGGGTTAGACGAGCAGTACTTC.

This clonotype was counted only a few times. This chain links TRBV6-1 with TRBJ2-1; no reliable D call. CDR3 length: 13 residues. The V and J ends lost 8 bases and 0 bases respectively, with 8 bases between them. The germline CDR1 and CDR2 sequences are MNHNS and SASEGT. The CDR3 DNA is TGTGCCAGCGCACGAGACTCCTACAATGAGCAGTTCTTC. It yields the protein CASARDSYNEQFF.

Points on this clonotype: Being one base from a much bigger clone, this may be a read error. V usage is TRBV4-3 and J usage is TRBJ2-7, with no clear D. CDR1 is LGHNA and CDR2 is YSLEER in the germline V gene. The CDR3 extends over 16 amino acids. The CDR3 reads CTSSPKTTGTSYEQYF. For the CDR3, the DNA is TGCACCAGCAGCCCCAAAACTACGGGCACCTCCTACGAGCAGTACTTC.

To note about this clonotype: A read error is possible here, since a much larger clone lies one base away. The rearrangement uses TRBV6-5 and TRBJ2-1; D not resolved. CDR1 MNHEY and CDR2 SVGAGI come from the germline V gene. Trimming pared 9 bases from V and 6 bases from J, leaving 21 bases between. The CDR3 spans 15 residues. CDR3 sequence: CARSRSPIDGNEQFF. For the CDR3, the DNA is TGTGCCAGGAGTCGATCCCCGATCGACGGCAATGAGCAGTTCTTC.

To note about this clonotype: The junction shows a germline mismatch at one end, possibly a read error. The chain has TRBV6-5 and TRBJ1-2, with D hard to call. The CDR3 has 13 residues. The germline CDR1 and CDR2 sequences are MNHEY and SVGAGI. CDR3 nucleotides: TGTGGCAGCAGCTACGAGATTTTTGATGGCTACACCTTC. It encodes CGSSYEIFDGYTF.

A word on this clonotype: The junction departs from the called germline gene at one end, perhaps through a read error. The chain is built from TRBV11-2 and TRBJ2-7, with 9 nucleotides matching TRBD1. The length of the CDR3 is 14 residues. The V gene's germline CDR1 is SGHAT and CDR2 FQNNGV. DNA for the CDR3: TGTGTCAGCAGCCCGACGGACAGGGGAGAAGAGCAGTACTTC. Amino acids: CVSSPTDRGEEQYF.

This clonotype was observed many times. The CDR3 DNA sequence: TGTGCCAGCAGCTTCCGACAGACCCAGTACTTC. Its protein product is CASSFRQTQYF. The V call is TRBV5-6, the J call TRBJ2-5; D is ambiguous. In germline, CDR1 is SGHDT, CDR2 YYEEEE. The V end was cut by 2 bases, the J end by 6 bases, with 5 bases between. The CDR3 is made up of 11 amino acids.

This clonotype has only a few counts. Here the CDR3 DNA reads TGCGCCAGCAGCCTGGTGGCCGGACTAGCGGGAGGGGCGGGCAATGAGCAGTTCTTC. Translating it yields CASSLVAGLAGGAGNEQFF. This chain connects TRBV5-1 to TRBJ2-1, with 15 bases matching TRBD2. The CDR3 has 19 residues. With 4 bases clipped from V and 6 bases from J, the junction kept 14 bases outside the gene matches. Germline V gene data show CDR1 as SGHRS and CDR2 as YFSETQ.

This clonotype has a handful of counts. This sequence joins TRBV28 and TRBJ1-2; a possible D gene is TRBD1 (5 bases). The V gene lost 5 bases and the J gene lost 4 bases, with 11 bases spanning the gap. In germline, CDR1 is MDHEN, CDR2 SYDVKM. The CDR3 length is 13 residues. The CDR3 loop reads CASSLDRFYGYTF. The CDR3 bases are TGTGCCAGCAGTCTAGACAGATTCTATGGCTACACCTTC.

Notes on this clonotype: One junction end disagrees with the germline gene, perhaps due to a read error. V gene TRBV6-5 combines with J gene TRBJ1-2; possibly TRBD1 for D (5 bases). This CDR3 spans 13 amino acids. Germline loops: CDR1 MNHEY, CDR2 SVGAGI. The CDR3 spells CASSRDGNYGFTF. Written as DNA, the CDR3 is TGTGCCAGCAGCAGGGACGGTAACTATGGCTTCACCTTC.

Regarding this clonotype: Because the CDR3 is missing its conserved closing phenylalanine or tryptophan, this is likely a read error. The rearrangement uses TRBV5-4 and TRBJ1-1, with unresolved D. V was clipped by 4 bases and J by 2 bases, with 15 bases between them. The CDR3 loop spans 15 amino acids. The V gene's germline CDR1 is SGHNT and CDR2 YYREEE (reference sequence). The DNA of the CDR3 is TGTGCCAGCAGCCAGCCCGGGAGACTCAACACTGAAGCTTTCCTT. It specifies CASSQPGRLNTEAFL.

Points on this clonotype: One base away lies a much larger clone, so this may be a sequencing read error. V and J are TRBV12-3 or TRBV12-4 and TRBJ2-3, with D unresolved. V lost 7 bases, J lost 2 bases, and 7 bases lay in between. This CDR3 spans 12 amino acids. CDR3 DNA sequence: TGTGCCAGCAAGGTTAACACAGATACGCAGTATTTT. Protein sequence: CASKVNTDTQYF.

A single count supports this clonotype. Because the CDR3 is missing its conserved closing phenylalanine or tryptophan, this is likely a read error. The chain employs TRBV13 and TRBJ2-1; D is perhaps TRBD2 (5 bases). Trimming left V 3 bases short and J 6 bases short, with 9 bases between. Germline-derived CDR1 and CDR2 are PRHDT and FYEKMQ (reference sequence). This CDR3 spans 13 amino acids. CDR3 nucleotides: TGTGCCAGCAGCTTTTGGCGGGCCAATGAGCAGTTCTCC. Amino acids: CASSFWRANEQFS.

This rearrangement joins TRBV6-2 or TRBV6-3 to TRBJ2-1; the D gene is possibly TRBD2 (7 bases). The V gene lost 6 bases and the J gene lost 6 bases, with 21 bases spanning the gap. Germline V gene sequence: CDR1 MNHEY, CDR2 SVGEGT. This CDR3 has 16 amino acids. The CDR3: CASSWAGVGGGNEQFF. The CDR3 region has the DNA TGTGCCAGCAGCTGGGCGGGAGTTGGAGGGGGCAATGAGCAGTTCTTC.

The V gene is TRBV12-3 or TRBV12-4, the J gene TRBJ1-3; D remains unclear. V shed 3 bases and J shed 4 bases, with 7 bases lying between them. The CDR3 totals 13 residues. CDR3 bases: TGTGCCAGCAGTTTTGACATGGGAAACACCATATATTTT. Encoded protein: CASSFDMGNTIYF.